Following are 5 T cell receptor beta chains from one sample sequenced in a study. TCRdb redid the calling of the 5' RACE reads with MiXCR, one entry per CDR3 protein. Counted here are 60,000 to 65,000 distinct CDR3 sequences, under 35% occurring once; the ten biggest clones make up 2.3%. Material for sequencing was tumor-infiltrating naive CD4+ T cells sorted from the breast tumor. Noted subset: naive CD4+ T cells, CD4+CD45RA+CD25-. These receptors were obtained from a female donor with breast cancer.

V is TRBV3-1 and J is TRBJ1-2; D may be TRBD1 (5 bases). The CDR3 runs 20 residues. The germline CDR1 and CDR2 sequences are LGHDT and YNNKEL (reference sequence). V was cut by 2 bases and J by 7 bases, with 32 bases left in between. The CDR3 DNA sequence: TGTGCCAGCAGCCAAAGCTGGGTTTTTGGGTCGCGGCAGGGTAATAGTGGCTACACCTTC. Protein sequence: CASSQSWVFGSRQGNSGYTF.

The rearrangement joins TRBV15 to TRBJ1-2; 8 positions match TRBD1. The CDR3 contains 14 residues. The V and J ends lost 0 bases and 5 bases, in that order; junction bases with no gene match: 2. Looked up from germline, CDR1 is LNHNV and CDR2 is YYDKDF (reference sequence). The CDR3 loop is CATSRDGQGYGYTF. CDR3 sequence (DNA): TGTGCCACCAGCAGAGACGGACAGGGTTATGGCTACACCTTC.

The chain recombines TRBV20-1 with TRBJ1-1; possibly TRBD1 for D (5 bases). Germline values: CDR1 DFQATT, CDR2 SNEGSKA (reference sequence). The V end was cut by 4 bases, the J end by 4 bases, with 13 bases between. CDR3 size: 13 residues. CDR3 residues: CSAMQGLGTEAFF. As DNA, the CDR3 is TGCAGTGCTATGCAGGGCCTCGGCACTGAAGCTTTCTTT.

V gene TRBV7-9 combines with J gene TRBJ1-1; tentative D call: TRBD1 (5 bases). The V gene lost 0 bases and the J gene lost 6 bases, with 14 bases spanning the gap. The CDR3 totals 15 residues. Germline-derived CDR1 and CDR2 are SEHNR and FQNEAQ (reference sequence). CDR3 in DNA: TGTGCCAGCAGCTTAGCGCGGGGGATAGATGCTGAAGCTTTCTTT. Translating it yields CASSLARGIDAEAFF.

In its sample, this clonotype is medium-sized (0.01 to 0.1%). The chain employs TRBV5-6 and TRBJ2-1; 11 nucleotides agree with TRBD2. Unmatched junction bases numbered 3, after V lost 2 bases and J lost 5 bases. This CDR3 has 15 amino acids. CDR1 SGHDT and CDR2 YYEEEE come from the germline V gene. The CDR3 protein is CASSFLLAGDNEQFF. The DNA for the CDR3 is TGTGCCAGCAGCTTTTTACTAGCGGGAGACAATGAGCAGTTCTTC.